This TCR beta chain appears in the sequencing data of a study of T cell responses to AZD1222 COVID-19 vaccine. About the research overall: Pooled in the analysis were second doses at about 4 or about 12 weeks.

Points from the study as a whole: Donors in the cohort were predominantly white British and more often female, and clonal diversity was possibly underestimated. The number of AZD1222 recipients seropositive at baseline was only six. Recipients of two AZD1222 doses showed rising Spike-specific TCR breadth and depth.

This clone has only one observation. Its specificity is unknown. Libraries were prepared by immunoSEQ multiplex PCR; TCRdb keeps only in-frame clonotypes and omits some of them. The sample consists of more than 150,000 clones, more than 75% of them appearing once. V shed 0 bases and J 3 bases; nucleotides not matched to a gene: 4. Germline CDR1 MDHEN, CDR2 SYDVKM. This CDR3 spans 15 amino acids. This sample comprised peripheral blood, obtained on day 0 of AZD1222 vaccination. This clonotype was sampled from an adult in good health. The gene calls are TRBV28 and TRBJ1-2; TRBD1 matches 7 bases. The CDR3 protein is CASSLWGQLDYGYTF. CDR3 DNA sequence: TGTGCCAGCAGTTTATGGGGACAGCTAGACTATGGCTACACCTTC.